This paragraph reports one T cell receptor beta chain. Its specificity is not known. This specimen comes from a study of cytomegalovirus exposure and HLA in healthy donors. The PCR had 60 Vbeta and 13 Jbeta primers. Assay used: immunoSEQ multiplex PCR; TCRdb lists only in-frame clones, some missing. The profile shows about 160,000 clones, roughly four fifths of them singletons. General study results and limits: In a later analysis, most CMV-associated TCR beta chains appeared HLA-restricted. An observed cluster of highly shared sequence variants was recorded as a likely sequencing artifact. An analysis done earlier found most TCR beta V segments productive about 90% or about 30% of the time.

The CDR3 covers 15 residues. Looked up from germline, CDR1 is MNHEY and CDR2 is SMNVEV (reference sequence). Germline trimming cut 4 bases from V and 3 bases from J; bases unmatched to any gene: 4. The sequenced sample consisted of PBMCs. The V and J genes are TRBV27 and TRBJ2-7; the match to TRBD1 covers 12 bases. This TCR came from a woman in her forties in good health and CMV-seronegative. CDR3 nucleotides: TGTGCCAGCAGTTCCCGGGACAGGGGGCACTACGAGCAGTACTTC. Translated: CASSSRDRGHYEQYF.